These 4 T cell receptor beta chains originate from one sample sequenced in a study of blood T cell repertoires in COVID-19. Assay used: immunoSEQ multiplex PCR; TCRdb lists only in-frame clones, some missing. The sample consists of 50,000 to 65,000 clones, around four fifths of them appearing once. Material for sequencing was peripheral blood. The receptors here all came from a human donor in a cohort sampled during active COVID-19.

This clone was seen once. In DNA form, the CDR3 reads TGTGCCTGGAGTGTAGGGACAGGGGGCACAGATACGCAGTATTTT. Amino acids: CAWSVGTGGTDTQYF. The chain uses TRBV30 and TRBJ2-3, with 10 bases aligning to TRBD1. The CDR3 totals 15 residues. Germline CDR1 and CDR2: GTSNPN and SVGIG (reference sequence). V trimming: 0 bases; J trimming: 1 base; junction bases outside the gene matches: 1.

The J gene is TRBJ2-3, the V gene TRBV18; tentatively, D is TRBD1 (5 bases). CDR1 is KGHSH and CDR2 is LQKENI in the germline V gene. The CDR3 covers 12 residues. V was trimmed by 2 bases and J by 6 bases, leaving 6 bases between them. The CDR3 region is CASSPWGDTQYF. The CDR3 DNA follows: TGTGCCAGCTCACCATGGGGCGATACGCAGTATTTT.

V is TRBV4-2 and J is TRBJ2-7, with TRBD1 matching 7 bases. V lost 3 bases to trimming and J lost 5 bases; unmatched junction nucleotides: 7. CDR1 is LGHNA, CDR2 YNFKEQ, per germline. The length of the CDR3 is 14 residues. DNA for the CDR3: TGTGCCAGCAGCCATGACAGGGTCGGAAACGAGCAGTACTTC. It yields the protein CASSHDRVGNEQYF.

This clone has a handful of counts. The genes are TRBV5-1 and TRBJ1-1, with D possibly being TRBD1 (5 bases). V lost 2 bases and J 1 base, leaving 6 bases between the germline ends. The CDR3 totals 13 residues. Germline CDR1 is SGHRS and CDR2 is YFSETQ. The CDR3 region has the DNA TGCGCCAGCAGCTTTCAGGGGAACACTGAAGCTTTCTTT. Its translation is CASSFQGNTEAFF.